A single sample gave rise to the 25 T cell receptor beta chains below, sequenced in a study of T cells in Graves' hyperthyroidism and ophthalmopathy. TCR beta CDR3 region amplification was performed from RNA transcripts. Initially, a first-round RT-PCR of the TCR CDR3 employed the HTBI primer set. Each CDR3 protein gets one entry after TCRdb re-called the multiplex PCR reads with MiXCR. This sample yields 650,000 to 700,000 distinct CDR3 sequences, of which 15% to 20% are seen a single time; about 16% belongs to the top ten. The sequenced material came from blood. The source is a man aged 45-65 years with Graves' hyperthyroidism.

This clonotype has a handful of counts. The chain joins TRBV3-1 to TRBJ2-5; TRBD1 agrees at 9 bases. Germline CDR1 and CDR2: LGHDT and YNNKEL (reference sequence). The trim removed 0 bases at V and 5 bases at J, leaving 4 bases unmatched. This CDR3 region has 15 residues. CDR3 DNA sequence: TGTGCCAGCAGCCAAGACCTAACAGGGGGCGAGACCCAGTACTTC. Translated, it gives CASSQDLTGGETQYF.

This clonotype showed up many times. CDR3 loop: CSARVSGETGLQYF. The CDR3 region has the DNA TGCAGTGCTAGAGTGAGCGGTGAGACAGGGCTACAGTACTTC. This chain connects TRBV20-1 to TRBJ2-5; TRBD1 aligns across 7 bases. The CDR3 spans 14 residues. CDR1 is DFQATT, CDR2 SNEGSKA, per germline (reference sequence). V gave up 1 base and J gave up 11 bases; unmatched junction bases: 13.

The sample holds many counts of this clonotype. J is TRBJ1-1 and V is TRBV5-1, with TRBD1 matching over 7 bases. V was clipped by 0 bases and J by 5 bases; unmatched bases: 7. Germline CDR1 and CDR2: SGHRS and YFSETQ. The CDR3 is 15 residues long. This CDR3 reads CASSLEGGEWTEAFF. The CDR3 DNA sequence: TGCGCCAGCAGCTTGGAAGGGGGCGAATGGACTGAAGCTTTCTTT.

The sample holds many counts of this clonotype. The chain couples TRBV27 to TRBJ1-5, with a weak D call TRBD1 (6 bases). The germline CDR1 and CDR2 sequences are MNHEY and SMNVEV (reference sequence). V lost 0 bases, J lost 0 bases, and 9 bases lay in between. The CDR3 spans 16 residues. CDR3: CASSLSGASSNQPQHF. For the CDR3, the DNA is TGTGCCAGCAGTTTATCGGGGGCATCTAGCAATCAGCCCCAGCATTTT.

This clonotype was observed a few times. Here the CDR3 DNA reads TGTGCCTGGAGTGCGACAGGTGGCTACACCTTC. It codes for CAWSATGGYTF. The chain uses TRBV30 and TRBJ1-2, with D perhaps TRBD1 (6 bases). CDR1 GTSNPN and CDR2 SVGIG come from the germline V gene (reference sequence). This CDR3 has 11 amino acids. Trimming pared 1 base from V and 7 bases from J, leaving 7 bases between.

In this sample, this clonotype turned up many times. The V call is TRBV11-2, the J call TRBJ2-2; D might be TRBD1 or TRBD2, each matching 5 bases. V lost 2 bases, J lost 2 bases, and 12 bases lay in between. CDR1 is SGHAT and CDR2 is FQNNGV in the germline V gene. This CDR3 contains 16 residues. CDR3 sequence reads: CASSLPRGRNTGELFF. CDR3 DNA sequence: TGTGCCAGCAGCTTACCCCGGGGACGAAACACCGGGGAGCTGTTTTTT.

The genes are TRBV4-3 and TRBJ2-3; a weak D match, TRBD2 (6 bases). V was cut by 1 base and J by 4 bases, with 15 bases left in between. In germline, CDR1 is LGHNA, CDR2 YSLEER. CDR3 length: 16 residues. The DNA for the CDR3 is TGCGCCAGCAGCCAAGTCCTGACGGGAGTAGCAGATACGCAGTATTTT. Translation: CASSQVLTGVADTQYF.

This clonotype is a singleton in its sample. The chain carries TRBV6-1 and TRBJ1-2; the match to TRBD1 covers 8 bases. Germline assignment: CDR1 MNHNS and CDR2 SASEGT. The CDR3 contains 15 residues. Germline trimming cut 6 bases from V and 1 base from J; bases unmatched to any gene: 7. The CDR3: CASRLSGGGNYGYTF. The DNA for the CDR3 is TGTGCCAGCAGGCTATCAGGGGGCGGTAACTATGGCTACACCTTC.

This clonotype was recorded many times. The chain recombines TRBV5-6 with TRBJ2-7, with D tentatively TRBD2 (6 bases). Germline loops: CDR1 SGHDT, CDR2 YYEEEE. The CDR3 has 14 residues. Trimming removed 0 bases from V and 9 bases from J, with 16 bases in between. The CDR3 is CASSLAGRQGGQYF. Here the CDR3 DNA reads TGTGCCAGCAGCTTGGCTGGACGGCAGGGAGGGCAGTACTTC. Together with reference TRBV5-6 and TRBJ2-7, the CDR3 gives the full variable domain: DAGVTQSPTHLIKTRGQQVTLRCSPKSGHDTVSWYQQALGQGPQFIFQYYEEEERQRGNFPDRFSGHQFPNYSSELNVNALLLGDSALYLCASSLAGRQGGQYFGPGTRLTVT.

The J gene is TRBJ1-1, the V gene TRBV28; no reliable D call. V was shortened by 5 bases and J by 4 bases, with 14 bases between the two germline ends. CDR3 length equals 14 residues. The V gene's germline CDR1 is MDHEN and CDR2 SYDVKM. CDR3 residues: CASSPLQVTTEAFF. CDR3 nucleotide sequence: TGTGCCAGCAGTCCCCTACAAGTGACCACTGAAGCTTTCTTT.

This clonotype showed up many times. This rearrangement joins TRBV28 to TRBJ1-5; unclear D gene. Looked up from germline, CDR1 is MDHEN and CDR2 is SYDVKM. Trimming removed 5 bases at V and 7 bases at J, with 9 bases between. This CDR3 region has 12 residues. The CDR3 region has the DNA TGTGCCAGCAGTGGAGGAGACCAGCCCCAGCATTTT. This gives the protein CASSGGDQPQHF.

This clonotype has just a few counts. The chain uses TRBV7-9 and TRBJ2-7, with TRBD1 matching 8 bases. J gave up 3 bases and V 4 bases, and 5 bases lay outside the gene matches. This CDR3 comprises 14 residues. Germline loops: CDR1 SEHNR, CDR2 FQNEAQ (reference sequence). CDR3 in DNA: TGTGCCAGCAGCTCGACAGGGGTTCGCTACGAGCAGTACTTC. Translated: CASSSTGVRYEQYF.

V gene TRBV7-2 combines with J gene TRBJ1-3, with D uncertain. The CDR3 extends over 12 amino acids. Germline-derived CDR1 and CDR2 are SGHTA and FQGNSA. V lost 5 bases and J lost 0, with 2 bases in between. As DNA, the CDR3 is TGTGCCAGCAGCCGCTCTGGAAACACCATATATTTT. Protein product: CASSRSGNTIYF.

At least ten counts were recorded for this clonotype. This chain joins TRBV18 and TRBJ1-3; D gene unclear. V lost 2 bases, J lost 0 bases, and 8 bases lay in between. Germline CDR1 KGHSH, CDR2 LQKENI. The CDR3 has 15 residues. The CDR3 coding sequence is TGTGCCAGCTCACCAATCGCCAGCTCTGGAAACACCATATATTTT. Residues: CASSPIASSGNTIYF.

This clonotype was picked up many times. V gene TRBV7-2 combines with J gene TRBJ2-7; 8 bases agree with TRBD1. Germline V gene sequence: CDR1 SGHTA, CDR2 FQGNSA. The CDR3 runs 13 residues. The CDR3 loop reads CASAPGQGYEQYF. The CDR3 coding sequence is TGTGCTAGTGCCCCCGGACAGGGCTACGAGCAGTACTTC.

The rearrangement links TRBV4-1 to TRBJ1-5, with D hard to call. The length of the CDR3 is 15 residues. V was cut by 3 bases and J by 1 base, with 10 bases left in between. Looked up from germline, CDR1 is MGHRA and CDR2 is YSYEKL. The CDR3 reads CASSQIVSSNQPQHF. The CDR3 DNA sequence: TGCGCCAGCAGCCAGATTGTATCCAGCAATCAGCCCCAGCATTTT.

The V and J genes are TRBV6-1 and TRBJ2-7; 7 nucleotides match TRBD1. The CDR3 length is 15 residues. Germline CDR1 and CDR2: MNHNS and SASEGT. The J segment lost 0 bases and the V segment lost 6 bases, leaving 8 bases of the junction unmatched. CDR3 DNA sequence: TGTGCCAGCAGAAAACAGGGGCCCCCCTCCTACGAGCAGTACTTC. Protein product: CASRKQGPPSYEQYF.

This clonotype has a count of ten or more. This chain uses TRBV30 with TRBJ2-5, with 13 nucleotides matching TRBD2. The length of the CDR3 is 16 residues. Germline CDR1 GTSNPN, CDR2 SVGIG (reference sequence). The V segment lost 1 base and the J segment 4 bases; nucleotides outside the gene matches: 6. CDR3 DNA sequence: TGTGCCTGGAGTGGGACTAGCGGGAGTAGGAGAGAGACCCAGTACTTC. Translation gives CAWSGTSGSRRETQYF.

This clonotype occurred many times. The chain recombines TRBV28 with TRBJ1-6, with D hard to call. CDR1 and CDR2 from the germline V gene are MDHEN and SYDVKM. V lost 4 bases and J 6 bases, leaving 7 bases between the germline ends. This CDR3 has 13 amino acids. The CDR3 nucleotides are TGTGCCAGCAGTTCGGACGGTAATTCACCCCTCCACTTT. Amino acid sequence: CASSSDGNSPLHF.

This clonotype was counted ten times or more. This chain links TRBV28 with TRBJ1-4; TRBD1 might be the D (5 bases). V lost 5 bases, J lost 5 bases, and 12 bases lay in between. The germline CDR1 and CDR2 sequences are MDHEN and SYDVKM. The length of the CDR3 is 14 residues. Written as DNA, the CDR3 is TGTGCCAGCAGTCTTCGCCAGGGAAATGAAAAACTGTTTTTT. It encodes CASSLRQGNEKLFF.

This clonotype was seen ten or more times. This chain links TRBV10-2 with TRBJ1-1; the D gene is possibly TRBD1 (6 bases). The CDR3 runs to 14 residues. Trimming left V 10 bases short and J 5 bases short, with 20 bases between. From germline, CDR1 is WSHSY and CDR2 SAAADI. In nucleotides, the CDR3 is TGCGCCACCCGGAACAGGGTGAGAGAAACTGAAGCTTTCTTT. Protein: CATRNRVRETEAFF.

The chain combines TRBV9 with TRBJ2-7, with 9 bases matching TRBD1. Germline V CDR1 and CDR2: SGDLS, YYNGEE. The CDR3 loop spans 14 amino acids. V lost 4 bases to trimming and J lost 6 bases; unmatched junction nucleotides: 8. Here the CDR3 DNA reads TGTGCCAGCAGCAAAGGGACAGGGTCAGCCGAGCAGTACTTC. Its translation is CASSKGTGSAEQYF.

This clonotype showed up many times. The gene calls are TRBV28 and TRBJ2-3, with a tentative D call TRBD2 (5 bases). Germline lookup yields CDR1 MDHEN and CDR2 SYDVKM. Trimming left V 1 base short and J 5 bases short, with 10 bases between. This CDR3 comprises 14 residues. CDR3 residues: CASSLLGEGDTQYF. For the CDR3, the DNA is TGTGCCAGCAGTTTATTAGGAGAGGGAGATACGCAGTATTTT.

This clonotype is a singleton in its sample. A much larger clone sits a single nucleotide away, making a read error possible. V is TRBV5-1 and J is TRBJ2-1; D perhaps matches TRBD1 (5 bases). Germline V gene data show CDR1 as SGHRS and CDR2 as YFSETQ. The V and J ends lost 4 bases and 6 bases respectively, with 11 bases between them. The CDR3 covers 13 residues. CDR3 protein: CASSDQGFNEQFF. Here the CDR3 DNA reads TGCGCCAGCAGCGATCAGGGTTTCAATGAGCAGTTCTTC.

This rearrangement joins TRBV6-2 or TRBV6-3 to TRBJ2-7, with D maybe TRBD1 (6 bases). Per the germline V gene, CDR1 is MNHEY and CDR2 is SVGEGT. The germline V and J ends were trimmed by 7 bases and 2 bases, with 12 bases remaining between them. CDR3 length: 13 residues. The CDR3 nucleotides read TGTGCCAGCACCCGACAGGACCCCTACGAGCAGTACTTC. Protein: CASTRQDPYEQYF.